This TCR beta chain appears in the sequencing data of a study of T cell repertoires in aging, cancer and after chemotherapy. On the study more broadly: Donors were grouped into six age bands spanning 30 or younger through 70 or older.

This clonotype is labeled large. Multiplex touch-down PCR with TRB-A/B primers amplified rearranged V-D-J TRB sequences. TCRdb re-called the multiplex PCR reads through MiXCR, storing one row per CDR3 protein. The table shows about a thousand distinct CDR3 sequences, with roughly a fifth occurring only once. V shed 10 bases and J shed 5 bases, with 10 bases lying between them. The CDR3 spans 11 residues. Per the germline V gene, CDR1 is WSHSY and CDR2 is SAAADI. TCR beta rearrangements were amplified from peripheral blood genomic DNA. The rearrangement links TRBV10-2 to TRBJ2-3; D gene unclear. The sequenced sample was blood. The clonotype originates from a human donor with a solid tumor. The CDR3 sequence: CATPSEDTQYF. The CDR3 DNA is TGCGCCACCCCGTCGGAAGATACGCAGTATTTT.